This T cell receptor beta chain emerged from a study of cytomegalovirus exposure and HLA in healthy donors. Looking at the study overall: Approximately 85 million unique TCRs from HLA-typed donors were held in an early release of data.

In the PCR, 60 Vbeta and 13 Jbeta primers were used. The method was immunoSEQ multiplex PCR; TCRdb's version includes in-frame clones alone and lacks a portion of them. The sample lists under 150,000 clones, roughly four fifths occurring once. The study's findings and limits: The study had only CMV serostatus as immune exposure information. Presence/absence analyses took donor sequencing depth as roughly uniform.

Every donor was a healthy person donating bone marrow. This clone has only one observation. Its antigen is unknown. The germline V gene encodes CDR1 SNHLY and CDR2 FYNNEI. V was clipped by 8 bases and J by 5 bases; unmatched bases: 8. This CDR3 comprises 14 residues. The sequencing sample was made of PBMCs. The clonotype was recovered from a woman aged 40 to 55 in good health and CMV-seronegative. The chain has TRBV2 and TRBJ1-1; 10 bases line up with TRBD1. The CDR3 DNA sequence: TGTGCCAGCTTAATAGGACAGGGGGGGACTGAAGCTTTCTTT. Its protein is CASLIGQGGTEAFF.